This T cell receptor (beta chain) was profiled in a study of CD8 T cells in ankylosing spondylitis. TCRdb fed the 5' RACE reads into MiXCR, producing one record per CDR3 protein. The sample includes a few hundred thousand distinct CDR3 sequences, 20% to 25% seen only once; the top ten take less than 20%. Study results and limitations: Characteristic, it appeared, of ankylosing spondylitis blood was a TCR beta motif of eight highly homologous variants.

Per germline, CDR1 MNHNS and CDR2 SASEGT. The CDR3 contains 13 residues. As regards this clonotype: Its antigen is unknown.

The sequenced sample consisted of blood, either unsorted or a sorted T cell fraction (not recorded which). This rearrangement joins TRBV6-1 to TRBJ1-2; 8 positions agree with TRBD1. The clonotype originates from a male donor with ankylosing spondylitis. The CDR3 nucleotides read TGTTCCGTCCGGGCAGGGGGCCTCTATGGCTACACCTTC. Its translation: CSVRAGGLYGYTF.